The 19 T cell receptor beta chains below all came from one sample that was sequenced in a study of CD4 and CD8 cells across lung adenocarcinoma regions (dated by TCRdb to about 2018). Libraries were made using PCR. Sequencing was carried out with a HiSeq X Ten. In TCRdb, the public reads were trimmed at Q25 with fastp and aligned with MiXCR, with productive beta chains retained. CDR3 protein sequences are deduplicated, and each keeps its most common genes and DNA. In all, the sample holds about 17,000 distinct CDR3 sequences, and around 46% of those were seen once. The ten largest account for roughly 19% of the sample. The sequencing sample was made of CD4+ T cells from the margin of a lung tumor. The sample's cell subset or site, from its label and the paper: tumor margin region. The source of these receptors is a male donor with lung adenocarcinoma. The CD4 and CD8 labels of this study may be unreliable.

About this clonotype itself: Germline and junction disagree at one end, which may indicate a read error. The chain employs TRBV6-1 and TRBJ1-1; 9 nucleotides align to TRBD1. The CDR3 consists of 17 residues. Germline V lookup: CDR1 MNHNS, CDR2 SASEGT. The CDR3 spells CASIPEGTGRLKTEAFF. CDR3 in DNA: TGTGCCAGCATCCCTGAGGGGACAGGGAGGTTGAAGACTGAAGCTTTCTTT.

The V and J genes are TRBV10-2 and TRBJ1-1; 7 positions match TRBD1. V was pared by 7 bases and J by 1 base, with 9 bases of the junction left unmatched. Germline V gene lookup returns CDR1 WSHSY and CDR2 SAAADI. The CDR3 is 15 amino acids. As DNA, the CDR3 is TGCGCCAGCACCCCCGACAGGGTGAAGAACACTGAAGCTTTCTTT. Encoded protein: CASTPDRVKNTEAFF.

Concerning this clonotype itself: In this CDR3 the conserved last residue, phenylalanine or tryptophan, is missing, so a read error is likely. The V call is TRBV6-1, the J call TRBJ1-2; no clear D. Trimming removed 5 bases at V and 8 bases at J, with 6 bases between. The CDR3 consists of 10 residues. CDR1 MNHNS and CDR2 SASEGT come from the germline V gene. The CDR3 DNA follows: TGTGCCAGCAGTCGGAGCGGCTACACCCTC. Amino acids: CASSRSGYTL.

This chain joins TRBV15 and TRBJ2-2, with TRBD2 as a possible D gene (6 bases). V lost 9 bases, J lost 1 base, and 9 bases lay in between. CDR1 is LNHNV, CDR2 YYDKDF, per germline (reference sequence). The CDR3 has 13 amino acids. CDR3: CATSGENTGELFF. In DNA, the CDR3 is TGTGCCACTAGCGGAGAGAACACCGGGGAGCTGTTTTTT.

The table lists this clonotype with a count of one. The rearrangement joins TRBV6-9 to TRBJ2-7; no definite D call. CDR1 and CDR2 (germline): MNHGY, SVAAGI. The CDR3 spans 13 residues. In nucleotides, the CDR3 is TGTGCCAGCAGCGATACAGCTCCTACGATCAGCACTGTC. Protein sequence: CASSDTAPTISTV.

As for this clonotype: A read error may account for a junction end that differs from germline. In nucleotides, the CDR3 is TGTTCCAGGGGGCTAGGTAGCCGTGACAAAGATACCCAGTACTTC. This encodes CSRGLGSRDKDTQYF. V usage is TRBV14 and J usage is TRBJ2-5, with 8 bases that match TRBD1. CDR3 length: 15 amino acids. Looked up from germline, CDR1 is SGHDN and CDR2 is FVKESK.

For this clonotype: One end of the junction does not line up with germline, which may come from a read error. The chain carries TRBV10-1 and TRBJ2-2; no clear D gene. Germline V gene data show CDR1 as WNHNN and CDR2 as SYGVQD (reference sequence). This CDR3 spans 14 amino acids. CDR3 DNA: TGCCCCAGCATCCAGGCTGTGAGCACCGGGGAGCTGTTTTTT. Translated: CPSIQAVSTGELFF.

Worth noting for this clonotype: Mismatch with germline at one junction end may stem from a read error. CDR3: CASRVGGGGDPDTQYF. The DNA of the CDR3 is TGTGCCAGCAGGGTGGGCGGGGGGGGGGACCCAGATACCCAGTACTTT. The chain combines TRBV12-3 or TRBV12-4 with TRBJ2-5; 9 positions agree with TRBD2. This CDR3 has 16 amino acids.

Notes on this clonotype: An end of the junction differs from the germline gene, which may be a read error. V is TRBV6-8 and J is TRBJ2-3; D gene unclear. CDR3 length equals 18 residues. Looked up from germline, CDR1 is MNHGY and CDR2 is SAAAGT. This CDR3 is CASSYSRWSYVNTDAQFF. CDR3 bases: TGTGCCAGCAGTTACTCGCGTTGGTCTTACGTAAACACAGATGCGCAGTTTTTT.

The chain is built from TRBV3-1 and TRBJ2-1, with 8 positions matching TRBD2. V shed 4 bases, J shed 7 bases, and the junction held 6 bases outside the gene matches. The germline V gene has CDR1 LGHDT and CDR2 YNNKEL (reference sequence). The length of the CDR3 is 14 residues. CDR3 sequence: CASSLSGTGNEQFF. The DNA for the CDR3 is TGTGCCAGCAGCCTTAGCGGGACGGGAAATGAGCAGTTCTTC.

As to this clonotype: Mismatch with germline at one junction end may stem from a read error. The CDR3 spells CASGEGVSAKDIQYF. CDR3 sequence (DNA): TGTGCCAGCGGTGAGGGGGTTTCCGCTAAAGACATTCAGTACTTC. The chain recombines TRBV6-1 with TRBJ2-3; perhaps TRBD1 as D (6 bases). Near its end, the DNA agrees better with TRBJ2-4, so the J call may be wrong. CDR3 length equals 15 residues. Germline V lookup: CDR1 MNHNS, CDR2 SASEGT.

Here the CDR3 reads CASSTYLRGQATYEQYF. Written as DNA, the CDR3 is TGTGCCAGCAGTACCTACCTGAGGGGACAGGCGACCTACGAGCAGTACTTC. The genes are TRBV6-1 and TRBJ2-7, with 8 positions matching TRBD1. The CDR3 length is 17 residues. With V trimmed by 5 bases and J by 2 bases, 14 bases remained unmatched. Germline-derived CDR1 and CDR2 are MNHNS and SASEGT.

At least ten counts were recorded for this clonotype. The chain combines TRBV6-1 with TRBJ2-2; TRBD2 matches at 9 bases. The CDR3 has 18 residues. Germline CDR1 MNHNS, CDR2 SASEGT. J gave up 1 base and V 1 base, and 7 bases lay outside the gene matches. CDR3 loop: CASSEGVGAGGNTGELFF. The CDR3 DNA follows: TGTGCCAGCAGTGAAGGCGTCGGAGCGGGAGGGAACACCGGGGAGCTGTTTTTT.

The chain combines TRBV10-3 with TRBJ2-1, with D unclear. The CDR3 sequence is 15 residues long. Trimming removed 6 bases at V and 7 bases at J, with 19 bases between. Germline V gene data show CDR1 as ENHRY and CDR2 as SYGVKD. CDR3 region: CAIRAGDRVGNEQFF. The CDR3 DNA reads as TGTGCCATCAGGGCTGGGGATAGGGTTGGAAATGAGCAGTTCTTC.

Turning to this clonotype: The germline gene is not matched at one end of the junction; a read error may be the cause. The chain joins TRBV3-1 to TRBJ1-5; D gene ambiguous. CDR3 length: 13 amino acids. CDR1 and CDR2 (germline): LGHDT, YNNKEL (reference sequence). The CDR3 DNA reads as TGTGCCAACAGCCCCAGTAGGGATCAGCCCCAGCATTTT. Its translation: CANSPSRDQPQHF. Together with reference TRBV3-1 and TRBJ1-5, the CDR3 gives the full variable domain: DTAVSQTPKYLVTQMGNDKSIKCEQNLGHDTMYWYKQDSKKFLKIMFSYNNKELIINETVPNRFSPKSPDKAHLNLHINSLELGDSAVYFCANSPSRDQPQHFGDGTRLSIL.

The rearrangement links TRBV27 to TRBJ2-4, with D possibly being TRBD1 (6 bases). The V end lost 8 bases, the J end lost 12 bases, and 32 bases lay between the germline ends. This CDR3 spans 17 amino acids. Looked up from germline, CDR1 is MNHEY and CDR2 is SMNVEV (reference sequence). The CDR3 DNA reads as TGTGCCAGCGTAGGGGGTCCCGGAGCCCGTGACAAAGAGACTCAGTACTTC. Translated: CASVGGPGARDKETQYF.

The V gene is TRBV6-1, the J gene TRBJ1-2; tentatively, D is TRBD1 (5 bases). Germline loops: CDR1 MNHNS, CDR2 SASEGT. Trimming took 9 bases from V and 1 from J, leaving 12 bases between them. The CDR3 covers 13 residues. The CDR3 bases are TGTGCCAGTAGAGGGGCTAGTAACTATGGCTACACCTTC. This gives the protein CASRGASNYGYTF.

The chain uses TRBV3-1 and TRBJ1-2; D is uncertain. Germline CDR1 LGHDT, CDR2 YNNKEL (reference sequence). V dropped 1 base and J dropped 2 bases, with 8 bases sitting between them. The CDR3 covers 14 residues. The CDR3 DNA sequence: TGTGCCAGCAGCCAAGGACAAAGGAACTATGGCTACACCTTC. It specifies CASSQGQRNYGYTF.

The rearrangement uses TRBV6-1 and TRBJ2-1, with D possibly TRBD2 on 6 matching bases. The CDR3 totals 16 residues. The V gene lost 3 bases and the J gene lost 0 bases, with 12 bases spanning the gap. The germline V gene encodes CDR1 MNHNS and CDR2 SASEGT. The CDR3 region is CASSDGQGGSYNEQFF. For the CDR3, the DNA is TGTGCCAGCAGTGACGGTCAGGGAGGCTCCTACAATGAGCAGTTCTTC.